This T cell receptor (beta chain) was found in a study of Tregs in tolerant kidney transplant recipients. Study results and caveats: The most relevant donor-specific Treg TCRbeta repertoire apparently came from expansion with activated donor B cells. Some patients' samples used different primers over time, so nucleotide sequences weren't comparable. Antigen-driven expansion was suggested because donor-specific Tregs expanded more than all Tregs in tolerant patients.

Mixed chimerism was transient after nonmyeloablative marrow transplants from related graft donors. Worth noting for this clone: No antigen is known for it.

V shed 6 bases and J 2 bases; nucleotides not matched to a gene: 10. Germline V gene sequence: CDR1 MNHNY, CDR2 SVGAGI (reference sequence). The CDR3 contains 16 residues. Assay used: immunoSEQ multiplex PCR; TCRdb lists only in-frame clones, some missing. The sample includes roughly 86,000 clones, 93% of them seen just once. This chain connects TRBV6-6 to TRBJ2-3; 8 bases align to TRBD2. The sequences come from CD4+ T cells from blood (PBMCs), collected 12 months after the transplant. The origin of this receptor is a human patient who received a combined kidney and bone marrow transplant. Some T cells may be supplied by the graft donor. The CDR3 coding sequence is TGTGCCAGCAGCCTCCAGCGGGGGAGTTCCACAGATACGCAGTATTTT. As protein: CASSLQRGSSTDTQYF.